The sequence of this T cell receptor beta chain was determined in a study of control samples from healthy donors and cancer patients. Here immunoSEQ multiplex PCR was the method, and the copy in TCRdb shows in-frame clones only, minus some. Of some 130,000 clones detected, 80% to 95% appear once; the ten largest clones hold over 2%. V dropped 1 base and J dropped 9; count of bases not matched to a gene: 7. CDR3 size: 15 residues. The germline gives CDR1 MGHRA, CDR2 YSYEKL. Sequencing was performed on blood. V is TRBV4-1 and J is TRBJ2-3; 10 bases are a match to TRBD2. This clonotype was obtained from a man aged 18 to 29 in good health. CDR3 loop: CASSQASGGPETQYF. The CDR3 DNA reads TGCGCCAGCAGCCAAGCTAGCGGGGGCCCGGAGACGCAGTATTTT.